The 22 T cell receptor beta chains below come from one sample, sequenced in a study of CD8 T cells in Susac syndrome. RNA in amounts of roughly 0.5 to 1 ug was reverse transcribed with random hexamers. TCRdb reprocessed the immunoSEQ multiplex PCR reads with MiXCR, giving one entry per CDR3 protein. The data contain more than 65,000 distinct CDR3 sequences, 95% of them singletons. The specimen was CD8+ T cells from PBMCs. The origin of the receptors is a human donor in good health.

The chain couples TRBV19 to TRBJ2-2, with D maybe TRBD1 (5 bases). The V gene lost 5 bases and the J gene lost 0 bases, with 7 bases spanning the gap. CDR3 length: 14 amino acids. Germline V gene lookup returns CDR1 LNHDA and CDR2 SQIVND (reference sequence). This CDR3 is CASSWTPNTGELFF. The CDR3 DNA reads TGTGCCAGTAGTTGGACACCGAACACCGGGGAGCTGTTTTTT. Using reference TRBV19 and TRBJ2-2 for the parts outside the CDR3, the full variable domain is DGGITQSPKYLFRKEGQNVTLSCEQNLNHDAMYWYRQDPGQGLRLIYYSQIVNDFQKGDIAEGYSVSREKKESFPLTVTSAQKNPTAFYLCASSWTPNTGELFFGEGSRLTVL.

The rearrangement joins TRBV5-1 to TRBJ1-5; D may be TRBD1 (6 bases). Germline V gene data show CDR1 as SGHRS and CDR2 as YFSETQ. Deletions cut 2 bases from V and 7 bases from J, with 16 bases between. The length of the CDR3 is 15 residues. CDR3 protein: CASSFTGFPEQPQHF. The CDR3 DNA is TGCGCCAGCAGCTTTACAGGGTTCCCAGAACAGCCCCAGCATTTT.

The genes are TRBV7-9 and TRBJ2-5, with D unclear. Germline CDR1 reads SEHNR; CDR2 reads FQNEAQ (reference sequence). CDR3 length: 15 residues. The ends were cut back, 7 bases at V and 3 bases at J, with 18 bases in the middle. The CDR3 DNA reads TGTGCCAGCACCTATATAGGACCCGGCAAAGAGACCCAGTACTTC. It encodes CASTYIGPGKETQYF.

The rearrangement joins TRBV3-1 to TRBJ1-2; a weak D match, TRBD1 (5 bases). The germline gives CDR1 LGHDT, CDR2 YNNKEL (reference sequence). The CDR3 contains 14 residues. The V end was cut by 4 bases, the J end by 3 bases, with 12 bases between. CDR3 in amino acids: CASSPDTSDYGYTF. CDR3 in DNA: TGTGCCAGCAGCCCGGACACTTCCGACTATGGCTACACCTTC.

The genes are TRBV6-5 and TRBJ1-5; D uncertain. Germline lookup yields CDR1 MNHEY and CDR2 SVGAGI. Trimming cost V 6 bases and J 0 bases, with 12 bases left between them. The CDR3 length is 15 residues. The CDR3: CASSQDAYSNQPQHF. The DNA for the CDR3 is TGTGCCAGCAGCCAGGACGCGTATAGCAATCAGCCCCAGCATTTT.

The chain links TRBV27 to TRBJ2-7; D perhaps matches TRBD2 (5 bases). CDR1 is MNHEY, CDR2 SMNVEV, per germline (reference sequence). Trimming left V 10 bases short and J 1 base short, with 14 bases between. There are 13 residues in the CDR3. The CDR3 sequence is CATRGGRSYEQYF. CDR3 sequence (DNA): TGTGCCACCCGAGGAGGTCGGTCCTACGAGCAGTACTTC.

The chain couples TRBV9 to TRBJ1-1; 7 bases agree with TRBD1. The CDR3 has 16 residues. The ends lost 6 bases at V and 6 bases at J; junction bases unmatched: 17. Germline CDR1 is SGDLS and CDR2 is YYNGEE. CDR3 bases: TGTGCCAGCACGTCTCGACCAGCGCAGGGGGTATCTGAAGCTTTCTTT. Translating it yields CASTSRPAQGVSEAFF.

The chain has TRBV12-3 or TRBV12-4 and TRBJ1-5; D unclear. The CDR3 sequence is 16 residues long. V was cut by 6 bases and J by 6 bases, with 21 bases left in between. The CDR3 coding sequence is TGTGCCAGCAGCCCTTACCCTACCTCCGGAGTTCAGCCCCAGCATTTT. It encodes CASSPYPTSGVQPQHF.

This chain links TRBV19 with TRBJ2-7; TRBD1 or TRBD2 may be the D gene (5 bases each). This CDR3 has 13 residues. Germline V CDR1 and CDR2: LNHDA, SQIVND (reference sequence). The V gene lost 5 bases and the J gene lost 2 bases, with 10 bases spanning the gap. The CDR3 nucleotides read TGTGCCAGTAGTGTGGGGACCCCCTACGAGCAGTACTTC. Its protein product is CASSVGTPYEQYF.

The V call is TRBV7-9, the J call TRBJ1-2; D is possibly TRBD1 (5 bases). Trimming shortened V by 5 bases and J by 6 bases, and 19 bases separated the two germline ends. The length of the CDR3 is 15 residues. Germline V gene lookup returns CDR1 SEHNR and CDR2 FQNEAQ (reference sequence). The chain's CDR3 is CASSPEGLQGDGYTF. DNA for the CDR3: TGTGCCAGCAGCCCCGAGGGGTTGCAGGGAGATGGCTACACCTTC.

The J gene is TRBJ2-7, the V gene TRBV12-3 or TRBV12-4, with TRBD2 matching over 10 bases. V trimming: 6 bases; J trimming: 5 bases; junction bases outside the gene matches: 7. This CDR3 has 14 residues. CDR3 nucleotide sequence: TGTGCCAGCAGCCCACTAGCGGGGCGAAACGAGCAGTACTTC. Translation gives CASSPLAGRNEQYF.

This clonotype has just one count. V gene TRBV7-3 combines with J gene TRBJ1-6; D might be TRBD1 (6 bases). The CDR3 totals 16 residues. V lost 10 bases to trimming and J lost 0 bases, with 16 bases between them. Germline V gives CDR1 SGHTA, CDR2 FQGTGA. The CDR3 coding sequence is TGTGCCATATACCGGGACACCTTCTCCTATAATTCACCCCTCCACTTT. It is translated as CAIYRDTFSYNSPLHF.

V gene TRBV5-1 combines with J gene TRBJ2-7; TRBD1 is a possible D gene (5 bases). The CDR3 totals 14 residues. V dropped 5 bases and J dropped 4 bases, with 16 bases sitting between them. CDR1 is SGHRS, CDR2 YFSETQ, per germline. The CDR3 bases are TGCGCCAGCAGTCGTTACCAGGGTCCTTACGAGCAGTACTTC. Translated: CASSRYQGPYEQYF.

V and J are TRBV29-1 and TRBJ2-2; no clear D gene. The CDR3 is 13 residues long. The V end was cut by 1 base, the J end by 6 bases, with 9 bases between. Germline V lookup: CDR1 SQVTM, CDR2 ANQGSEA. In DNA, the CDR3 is TGCAGCGTTGAAGTCGTTAACTCCGGGGAGCTGTTTTTT. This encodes CSVEVVNSGELFF.

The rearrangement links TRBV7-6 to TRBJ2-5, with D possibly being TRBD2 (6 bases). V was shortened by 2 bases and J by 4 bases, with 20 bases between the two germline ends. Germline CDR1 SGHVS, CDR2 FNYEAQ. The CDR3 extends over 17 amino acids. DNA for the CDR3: TGTGCCAGCAGCTTAAAGGGAGCGGGCAGGGTAGTAGAGACCCAGTACTTC. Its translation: CASSLKGAGRVVETQYF.

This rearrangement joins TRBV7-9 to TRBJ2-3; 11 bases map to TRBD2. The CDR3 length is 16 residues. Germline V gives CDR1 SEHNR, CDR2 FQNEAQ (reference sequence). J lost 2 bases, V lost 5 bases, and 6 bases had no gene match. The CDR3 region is CASSPGTSGTTDTQYF. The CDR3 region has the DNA TGTGCCAGCAGCCCCGGGACTAGCGGTACCACAGATACGCAGTATTTT.

In DNA, the CDR3 is TGCAGTGCTAGTCGACTAGCGGGGGGGGAGACCCAGTACTTC. Translating gives CSASRLAGGETQYF. The chain employs TRBV20-1 and TRBJ2-5, with 14 bases fitting TRBD2. The V segment lost 3 bases and the J segment 5 bases; nucleotides outside the gene matches: 2. The CDR3 sequence is 14 residues long. CDR1 DFQATT and CDR2 SNEGSKA come from the germline V gene (reference sequence).

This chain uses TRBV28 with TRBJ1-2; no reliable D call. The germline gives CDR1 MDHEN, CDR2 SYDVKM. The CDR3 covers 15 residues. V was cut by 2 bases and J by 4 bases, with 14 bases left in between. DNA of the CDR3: TGTGCCAGCAGTTTACCCCTCGTGGGAACCTATGGCTACACCTTC. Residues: CASSLPLVGTYGYTF.

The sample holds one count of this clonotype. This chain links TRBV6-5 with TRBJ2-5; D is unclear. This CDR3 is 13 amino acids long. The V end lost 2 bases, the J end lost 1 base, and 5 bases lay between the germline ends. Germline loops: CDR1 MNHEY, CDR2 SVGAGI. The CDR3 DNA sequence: TGTGCCAGCAGTTACAATTTCCAAGAGACCCAGTACTTC. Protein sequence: CASSYNFQETQYF.

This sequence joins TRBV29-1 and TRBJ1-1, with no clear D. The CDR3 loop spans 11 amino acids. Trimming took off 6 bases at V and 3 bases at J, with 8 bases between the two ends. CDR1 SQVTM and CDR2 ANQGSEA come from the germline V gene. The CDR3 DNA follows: TGCAGCGTAAAACCGTACACTGAAGCTTTCTTT. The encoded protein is CSVKPYTEAFF.

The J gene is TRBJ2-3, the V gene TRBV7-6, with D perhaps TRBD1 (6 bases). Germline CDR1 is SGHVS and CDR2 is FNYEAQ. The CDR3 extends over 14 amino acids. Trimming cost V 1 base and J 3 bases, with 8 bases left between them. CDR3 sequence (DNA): TGTGCCAGCAGCTTAGGACAGGCGACAGATACGCAGTATTTT. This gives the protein CASSLGQATDTQYF.

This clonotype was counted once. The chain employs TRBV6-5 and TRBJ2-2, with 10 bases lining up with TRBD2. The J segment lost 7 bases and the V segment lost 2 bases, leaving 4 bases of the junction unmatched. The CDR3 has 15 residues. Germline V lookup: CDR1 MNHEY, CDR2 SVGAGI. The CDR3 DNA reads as TGTGCCAGCAGTTACGGAGCGGGGGGGCACGGGGAGCTGTTTTTT. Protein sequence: CASSYGAGGHGELFF.